This T cell receptor (beta chain) was sequenced for a study of human T cells and chemical hapten exposure (dated by TCRdb to the early 2020s). In terms of the full investigation: For sensitization, 2% DPC in acetone was applied to a roughly 2 cm by roughly 2 cm area of upper inner arm skin. Weekly therapeutic DPC doses were additionally applied to the scalp of patients throughout the roughly 23-week study period. Patch testing was performed on the upper back with Finn chambers containing 0.01% DPC, and the patch tests were scored after 6 days according to International Contact Dermatitis Research Group standards. The patient cohort, mostly female, included alopecia areata with under or over 50% scalp involvement, alopecia totalis and alopecia universalis. Libraries were combined into a pool for sequencing, and differences in TCR yield between samples came mainly from small differences in library volumes within the pool. The study tracked peripheral blood TCR repertoire changes in vivo during primary and secondary sensitization to the hapten diphenylcyclopropenone (DPC) in alopecia patients. Blood was sampled from patients pre-sensitization (week 0) and at 2, 6 and about 24 weeks after DPC sensitization. For TCR sequencing, blood came from 25 to 35 alopecia patients at anywhere from one to four time points (pre-sensitization, 2, 6 and 24 weeks). The full study reports these points: Patch test score correlated positively with the number of PT1 expanded TCRs, reaching significance at thresholds 8, 16 and 32 but not at 4. After repeated subsampling, the strength of the expansion versus patch-test correlation and the threshold at which it became significant changed. Compared with pre-sensitization or healthy control sets, expanded TCRs formed significantly more large CDR3 similarity clusters, which is consistent with antigen-driven responses. All patients had alopecia, a presumed autoimmune disease, so their immune response might differ from that of healthy individuals. DPC sensitization did not change how many TCRs were above 1 in 1000 frequency, and no evidence was found of alterations in global repertoire structure.

CDR1 and CDR2 (SQVTM, ANQGSEA) derive from the germline V gene. The V and J ends are trimmed by 3 bases and 1 base, leaving 9 bases between them. From its cysteine to its phenylalanine, the CDR3 spans 14 amino acids. Left in the record is the CDR3 DNA by itself, 42 bases read in frame from the first base. Notes on this clonotype: Its cognate antigen has yet to be identified. No much larger clone is present one base from it, and per-base qualities are unavailable.

According to the study, the label for this sample's time point signals: patch test 2, 6 weeks after DPC sensitization. The intended sense of this specimen's treatment or condition label: therapeutic diphenylcyclopropenone sensitization with weekly scalp DPC. At each patch-test visit, blood was drawn before the patch test was applied. To be eligible, patients had to be aged 18 to 70, diagnosed with alopecia and judged suitable for DPC therapy, while pregnant patients were excluded. Total RNA was extracted from unfractionated whole blood collected in Tempus Blood RNA tubes. The protocol used for the library was RACE. Sequenced on a NextSeq 500. During library preparation, unique molecular identifiers were attached to individual cDNA molecules so that TCRs could be counted quantitatively and reproducibly. Each blood RNA sample was used to sequence both TCR alpha and TCR beta chains. Regarding the original processing steps: The median number of TCRs per sample was roughly 100,000, ranging from about 20,000 to 750,000. V, J and CDR3 annotation of the TCR reads was performed with the Decombinator software suite. Every sample was subsampled to the same number of TCRs (28,000) for the PS versus PT1 abundance plots. Expanded TCRs were defined as absent before sensitization and observed at least eight times at the 2-week time point. TCRdb reprocessed the public reads (quality trimming at Q25 with fastp, clone calling with MiXCR) and kept in-frame beta chains. Rows with a matching CDR3 protein are joined into one entry that keeps the most common DNA and genes. These V and J calls derive from TCRdb rather than the authors' analysis. The table for this sample lists 80,000 to 95,000 distinct CDR3 sequences; roughly 10% of them were counted only once. The ten largest clonotypes hold 1.6% of the sample.

Here the chain combines TRBV29-1 and TRBJ2-2; the best D guess is TRBD1, with 6 bases matching. The sequence derives from a young man with alopecia areata. Some clones in this sample may be carry-over from other donors' samples. The sequences come from whole blood, collected in connection with sensitization to the hapten diphenylcyclopropenone (DPC). At the DNA level, the sequence is TGCAGCGTTGAGGGACAATTGAACACCGGGGAGCTGTTTTTT. Its translation is CSVEGQLNTGELFF.